Listed here are 32 T cell receptor beta chains from one sample, sequenced in a study of identical twins. One entry per CDR3 protein, called by TCRdb with MiXCR from the 5' RACE reads. The sample yields 1.5 million to 2 million distinct CDR3 sequences, under 35% seen once. Source material: cord blood. These receptors were taken from a newborn girl in good health.

This clonotype was detected a few times. This chain joins TRBV27 and TRBJ2-1, with D possibly TRBD1 on 5 matching bases. This CDR3 region has 15 residues. Germline V gives CDR1 MNHEY, CDR2 SMNVEV (reference sequence). The V end lost 8 bases, the J end lost 8 bases, and 22 bases lay between the germline ends. CDR3 coding DNA: TGTGCCAGCCGACGAGACAGCCCCTCATGGTATGAGCAGTTCTTC. Residues: CASRRDSPSWYEQFF.

V gene TRBV2 combines with J gene TRBJ2-3; 12 bases agree with TRBD2. CDR3 length: 15 amino acids. The V gene's germline CDR1 is SNHLY and CDR2 FYNNEI. V lost 8 bases, J lost 6 bases, and 9 bases stayed unmatched. The CDR3 sequence is CASAGLAGREDTQYF. DNA for the CDR3: TGTGCCAGCGCTGGACTAGCGGGAAGGGAGGATACGCAGTATTTT. Full variable domain (rest looked up from reference TRBV2 and TRBJ2-3): EPEVTQTPSHQVTQMGQEVILRCVPISNHLYFYWYRQILGQKVEFLVSFYNNEISEKSEIFDDQFSVERPDGSNFTLKIRSTKLEDSAMYFCASAGLAGREDTQYFGPGTRLTVL.

This clonotype has only a few counts. The chain couples TRBV4-2 to TRBJ2-7; D remains unclear. The CDR3 is made up of 13 amino acids. Germline values: CDR1 LGHNA, CDR2 YNFKEQ. The V end was cut by 1 base, the J end by 5 bases, with 9 bases between. In DNA, the CDR3 is TGTGCCAGCAGCCAAGGGTATGAGGACGAGCAGTACTTC. Translation: CASSQGYEDEQYF.

This clonotype was picked up a small number of times. The chain is built from TRBV4-1 and TRBJ1-6; D not resolved. CDR3 size: 18 residues. Germline V gene data show CDR1 as MGHRA and CDR2 as YSYEKL. Trimming took 0 bases from V and 7 from J, leaving 19 bases between them. CDR3 nucleotides: TGCGCCAGCAGCCAAGAGGATTTCGGGAGAACAGCAAATTCACCCCTCCACTTT. It translates to CASSQEDFGRTANSPLHF.

The table lists this clonotype with a few counts. The chain couples TRBV27 to TRBJ2-7; possible D gene TRBD1, 6 bases. CDR3 length: 18 amino acids. Germline V gives CDR1 MNHEY, CDR2 SMNVEV (reference sequence). Trimming left V 4 bases short and J 2 bases short, with 24 bases between. CDR3 DNA sequence: TGTGCCAGCAGTTCTCCCCGATCGGGGACATATGGGACCTACGAGCAGTACTTC. Translating it yields CASSSPRSGTYGTYEQYF.

The sample holds a few counts of this clonotype. The chain employs TRBV30 and TRBJ1-1; D is undetermined. This CDR3 has 12 residues. CDR1 is GTSNPN, CDR2 SVGIG, per germline (reference sequence). Trimming removed 5 bases from V and 6 bases from J, with 13 bases in between. DNA for the CDR3: TGTGCCTGGCGGCACGGGAGGGCTGAAGCTTTCTTT. Protein: CAWRHGRAEAFF.

V usage is TRBV7-2 and J usage is TRBJ2-1; D could derive from TRBD1 or TRBD2 (5 bases each). The end of the DNA is better explained by TRBJ2-7, so the J call may be wrong. CDR1 and CDR2 (germline): SGHTA, FQGNSA. The CDR3 extends over 14 amino acids. The DNA for the CDR3 is TGTGCCAGCAGCCCGGGACCCGCCTACAATGAGCAGTACTTC. This encodes CASSPGPAYNEQYF.

There are a few counts of this clonotype. This chain uses TRBV20-1 with TRBJ1-2; the D is unclear. CDR1 is DFQATT, CDR2 SNEGSKA, per germline (reference sequence). V gave up 6 bases and J gave up 8 bases, with 13 bases separating them. The length of the CDR3 is 11 residues. The CDR3 is CSAERVRGYTF. The CDR3 bases are TGCAGTGCCGAGCGAGTACGCGGCTACACCTTC.

This clonotype was detected a few times. The genes are TRBV24-1 and TRBJ2-5; tentatively, D is TRBD1 (5 bases). CDR1 and CDR2 (germline): KGHDR, SFDVKD. This CDR3 has 14 amino acids. The ends were cut back, 2 bases at V and 5 bases at J, with 11 bases in the middle. The CDR3: CATSDSAGWETQYF. The CDR3 nucleotides are TGTGCCACCAGTGATTCGGCAGGGTGGGAGACCCAGTACTTC.

The rearrangement uses TRBV4-2 and TRBJ2-6; 11 positions match TRBD2. CDR1 is LGHNA and CDR2 is YNFKEQ in the germline V gene. Trimming at V came to 0 bases and at J to 0 bases, leaving 7 bases not matched to a gene. CDR3 size: 20 residues. CDR3 sequence: CASSQEPSGGPFSGANVLTF. The CDR3 nucleotides are TGTGCCAGCAGCCAAGAACCTAGCGGGGGGCCTTTCTCTGGGGCCAACGTCCTGACTTTC.

The chain has TRBV20-1 and TRBJ1-5; D remains ambiguous. Germline V gene sequence: CDR1 DFQATT, CDR2 SNEGSKA (reference sequence). The CDR3 has 13 residues. V lost 3 bases, J lost 0 bases, and 6 bases lay in between. The CDR3, as DNA: TGCAGTGCTAGTGAGTATAGCAATCAGCCCCAGCATTTT. As protein: CSASEYSNQPQHF.

CDR3 loop: CATSDPRDSLGEQYF. CDR3 bases: TGTGCCACCAGTGATCCGCGGGACAGTTTGGGCGAGCAGTACTTC. The V and J genes are TRBV24-1 and TRBJ2-4; the D gene is possibly TRBD1 (7 bases). The DNA matches TRBJ2-7 better at its end, which makes the J call doubtful. The CDR3 totals 15 residues. Germline V lookup: CDR1 KGHDR, CDR2 SFDVKD.

The rearrangement links TRBV7-2 to TRBJ2-1, with D tentatively TRBD2 (6 bases). The CDR3 sequence is 16 residues long. Germline CDR1 SGHTA, CDR2 FQGNSA. V lost 5 bases, J lost 2 bases, and 16 bases lay in between. The CDR3 reads CASSKLGTRTYNEQFF. The CDR3 nucleotides are TGTGCCAGCAGCAAGCTCGGGACTCGGACCTACAATGAGCAGTTCTTC.

V and J are TRBV6-1 and TRBJ2-1, with D unclear. The germline V gene encodes CDR1 MNHNS and CDR2 SASEGT. This CDR3 contains 13 residues. The V gene lost 6 bases and the J gene lost 6 bases, with 12 bases spanning the gap. Here the CDR3 reads CASRPFRLNEQFF. The DNA for the CDR3 is TGTGCCAGCAGGCCTTTCAGGCTCAATGAGCAGTTCTTC.

The chain is built from TRBV27 and TRBJ2-3; 8 bases map to TRBD2. The J segment lost 4 bases and the V segment lost 6 bases, leaving 6 bases of the junction unmatched. CDR3 length: 14 residues. Germline lookup yields CDR1 MNHEY and CDR2 SMNVEV (reference sequence). The CDR3 loop reads CASRPLAGPDTQYF. For the CDR3, the DNA is TGTGCCAGCAGACCCCTAGCGGGTCCAGATACGCAGTATTTT.

The V and J genes are TRBV7-9 and TRBJ2-1, with 7 bases identical to TRBD2. V was clipped by 1 base and J by 15 bases; unmatched bases: 9. Germline V gene lookup returns CDR1 SEHNR and CDR2 FQNEAQ (reference sequence). The CDR3 extends over 13 amino acids. This chain's CDR3 is CASSLVAGDEVFF. CDR3 DNA: TGTGCCAGCAGCTTAGTCGCGGGAGATGAGGTGTTCTTC.

The chain uses TRBV6-5 and TRBJ2-1; 8 bases map to TRBD2. The germline V gene encodes CDR1 MNHEY and CDR2 SVGAGI. CDR3 length: 16 amino acids. J was trimmed by 7 bases and V by 0 bases; bases with no gene match: 8. CDR3 protein: CASSYSSREGRNEQFF. In DNA form, the CDR3 reads TGTGCCAGCAGTTACTCGAGTCGGGAGGGCCGAAATGAGCAGTTCTTC.

This clonotype showed up just a few times. This chain's CDR3 is CASSPKAPHNEQFF. CDR3 in DNA: TGTGCCAGCAGCCCGAAAGCCCCGCACAATGAGCAGTTCTTC. The chain carries TRBV4-2 and TRBJ2-1, with no clear D. This CDR3 contains 14 residues. CDR1 is LGHNA, CDR2 YNFKEQ, per germline. V shed 4 bases and J shed 5 bases, with 12 bases lying between them.

This clonotype was found many times. The chain employs TRBV29-1 and TRBJ2-5, with a weak D call TRBD1 (5 bases). The CDR3 loop spans 13 amino acids. Per the germline V gene, CDR1 is SQVTM and CDR2 is ANQGSEA. V was trimmed by 6 bases and J by 0 bases, leaving 11 bases between them. This CDR3 reads CSVNKGNQETQYF. CDR3 DNA sequence: TGCAGCGTGAACAAGGGGAACCAAGAGACCCAGTACTTC.

A word on this clonotype: A much larger clonotype is one base distant, so this may be a read error. This rearrangement joins TRBV5-1 to TRBJ2-1; 12 bases fit TRBD2. V lost 4 bases, J lost 9 bases, and 8 bases stayed unmatched. CDR3 length: 15 amino acids. Germline values: CDR1 SGHRS, CDR2 YFSETQ. CDR3 amino acids: CASSIRLAGVPEQFF. The CDR3, as DNA: TGCGCCAGCAGCATTAGACTAGCGGGAGTTCCTGAGCAGTTCTTC.

This clonotype came up many times. This chain uses TRBV20-1 with TRBJ2-7, with TRBD2 as a possible D gene (5 bases). Germline V CDR1 and CDR2: DFQATT, SNEGSKA (reference sequence). V lost 6 bases and J lost 2, with 11 bases in between. The CDR3 length is 12 residues. CDR3 sequence (DNA): TGCAGTGCCACCGACTATACCTACGAGCAGTACTTC. Amino acids: CSATDYTYEQYF.

The V gene is TRBV3-1, the J gene TRBJ2-5, with D perhaps TRBD2 (6 bases). Germline CDR1 LGHDT, CDR2 YNNKEL (reference sequence). The V end was cut by 4 bases, the J end by 5 bases, with 11 bases between. CDR3 size: 13 residues. CDR3: CASSRGLIETQYF. Written as DNA, the CDR3 is TGTGCCAGCAGCCGCGGACTAATTGAGACCCAGTACTTC.

This clonotype was counted ten times or more. The chain has TRBV3-1 and TRBJ2-3, with D hard to call. This CDR3 has 13 amino acids. V was shortened by 1 base and J by 4 bases, with 6 bases between the two germline ends. Germline V gene lookup returns CDR1 LGHDT and CDR2 YNNKEL (reference sequence). Written as DNA, the CDR3 is TGTGCCAGCAGCCAAGTATACGCAGATACGCAGTATTTT. This gives the protein CASSQVYADTQYF.

This clonotype was counted only a few times. The chain is built from TRBV9 and TRBJ2-1; D unresolved. The CDR3 has 12 residues. Germline lookup yields CDR1 SGDLS and CDR2 YYNGEE. Trimming removed 0 bases from V and 8 bases from J, with 6 bases in between. DNA for the CDR3: TGTGCCAGCAGCGTAGAGGAACATGAGCAGTTCTTC. Protein sequence: CASSVEEHEQFF.

The V call is TRBV6-5, the J call TRBJ2-1, with 14 bases aligning to TRBD2. This CDR3 has 16 amino acids. The germline V gene encodes CDR1 MNHEY and CDR2 SVGAGI. The V gene end was trimmed by 0 bases and the J gene end by 9 bases; junction bases not matched to a gene: 4. The CDR3 loop is CASSYSGTSGSGEQFF. CDR3 coding DNA: TGTGCCAGCAGTTACTCGGGGACTAGCGGGAGCGGTGAGCAGTTCTTC.

V is TRBV7-6 and J is TRBJ1-1, with 7 bases that match TRBD1. CDR3 length: 14 residues. From germline, CDR1 is SGHVS and CDR2 FNYEAQ. Trimming took 5 bases from V and 5 from J; bases not matched to a gene: 8. CDR3 protein: CASSKLQGRTEAFF. CDR3 nucleotide sequence: TGTGCCAGCAGCAAACTACAGGGGCGGACTGAAGCTTTCTTT.

The chain combines TRBV27 with TRBJ1-2; 9 bases fit TRBD1. Germline CDR1 reads MNHEY; CDR2 reads SMNVEV (reference sequence). There are 17 residues in the CDR3. J gave up 4 bases and V 5 bases, and 14 bases lay outside the gene matches. CDR3: CASSPLLGQGPFYGYTF. For the CDR3, the DNA is TGTGCCAGCAGTCCTCTTCTGGGACAGGGCCCTTTCTATGGCTACACCTTC.

The rearrangement uses TRBV4-1 and TRBJ2-7; possible D gene TRBD1, 6 bases. CDR3 length: 15 amino acids. V lost 1 base to trimming and J lost 2 bases, with 12 bases between them. Germline V gene lookup returns CDR1 MGHRA and CDR2 YSYEKL. CDR3 protein: CASSQAPDRTYEQYF. The CDR3 coding sequence is TGCGCCAGCAGCCAAGCCCCGGACAGAACCTACGAGCAGTACTTC.

This clonotype was counted ten times or more. The chain links TRBV5-1 to TRBJ2-3; D possibly corresponds to TRBD1 (5 bases). Looked up from germline, CDR1 is SGHRS and CDR2 is YFSETQ. The CDR3 runs to 16 residues. The V end was cut by 2 bases, the J end by 3 bases, with 16 bases between. CDR3 coding DNA: TGCGCCAGCAGCTTAGGGGCAGGACACCTTACAGATACGCAGTATTTT. It specifies CASSLGAGHLTDTQYF.

Of note for this clonotype: This may arise from a read error, as a much more abundant clone is one base away. This sequence joins TRBV13 and TRBJ2-7; TRBD1 might be the D (6 bases). The CDR3 length is 14 residues. The germline gives CDR1 PRHDT, CDR2 FYEKMQ (reference sequence). Deletions cut 5 bases from V and 2 bases from J, with 13 bases between. CDR3 loop: CASSVRGHTYEQYF. For the CDR3, the DNA is TGTGCCAGCAGCGTAAGGGGACACACCTACGAGCAGTACTTC.

This clonotype has only a few counts. The chain is built from TRBV5-1 and TRBJ1-1, with a tentative D call TRBD1 (5 bases). Trimming took off 0 bases at V and 4 bases at J, with 13 bases between the two ends. This CDR3 comprises 15 residues. Germline assignment: CDR1 SGHRS and CDR2 YFSETQ. The CDR3 DNA follows: TGCGCCAGCAGCTTGGCCCAGGGCGAGGGCACTGAAGCTTTCTTT. It yields the protein CASSLAQGEGTEAFF.

This clonotype was seen more than once but under ten times. The V gene is TRBV12-3 or TRBV12-4, the J gene TRBJ2-1; D tentatively fits TRBD1 or TRBD2 (6 bases each). Trimming took 2 bases from V and 3 from J, leaving 11 bases between them. This CDR3 is 15 amino acids long. CDR3 DNA sequence: TGTGCCAGCAGTTTAAAGGGGGGTTACTACAATGAGCAGTTCTTC. It translates to CASSLKGGYYNEQFF.